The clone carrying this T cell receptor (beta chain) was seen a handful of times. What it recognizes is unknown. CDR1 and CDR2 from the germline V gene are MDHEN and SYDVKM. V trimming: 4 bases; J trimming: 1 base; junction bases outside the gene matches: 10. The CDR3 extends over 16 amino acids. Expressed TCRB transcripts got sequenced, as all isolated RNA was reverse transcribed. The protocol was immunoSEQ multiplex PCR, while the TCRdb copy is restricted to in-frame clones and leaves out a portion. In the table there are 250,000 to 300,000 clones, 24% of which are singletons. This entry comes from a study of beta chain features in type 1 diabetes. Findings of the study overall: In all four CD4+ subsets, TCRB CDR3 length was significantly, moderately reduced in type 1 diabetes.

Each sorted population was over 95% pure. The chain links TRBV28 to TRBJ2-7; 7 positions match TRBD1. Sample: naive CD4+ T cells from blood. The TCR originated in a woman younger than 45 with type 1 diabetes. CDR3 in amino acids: CASSSTSGGASYEQYF. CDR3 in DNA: TGTGCCAGCAGTTCTACTTCAGGGGGAGCGTCCTACGAGCAGTACTTC.